These 28 T cell receptor beta chains were all obtained from the same sample, sequenced in a study of tissue T cells after allogeneic stem cell transplantation (dated by TCRdb to between 2021 and 2024). In light of the paper, this sample's time point label describes: human tissue collected at research (rapid) autopsy. Receptor libraries were prepared by the immunoSEQ multiplex PCR assay. TCRdb stores this immuneACCESS table with in-frame sequences only. Part of the clones is absent; in the studies checked, under half of the shortfall reflects unresolved V genes, and no reason is known for the rest. A total of about 6,800 clones appear in this sample, approximately 54% of them only once. The top ten constitute 20% to 25% of the sample. Here the sequenced sample was duodenum tissue, taken at autopsy. The receptors come from a female donor of 60 years or more with lung cancer.

The chain joins TRBV5-5 to TRBJ1-1; D gene uncertain. Trimming took off 2 bases at V and 2 bases at J, with 10 bases between the two ends. Germline V gene lookup returns CDR1 SGHKS and CDR2 YYEKEE (reference sequence). The CDR3 has 14 amino acids. CDR3 in DNA: TGTGCCAGCAGCTTTCCCGGGAGAAACACTGAAGCTTTCTTT. Residues: CASSFPGRNTEAFF.

By sample fraction, this clone is medium-sized (0.01 to 0.1%). This chain links TRBV30 with TRBJ1-3; TRBD1 agrees at 7 bases. The CDR3 is made up of 17 amino acids. Looked up from germline, CDR1 is GTSNPN and CDR2 is SVGIG (reference sequence). J was trimmed by 0 bases and V by 4 bases; bases with no gene match: 12. The CDR3 coding sequence is TGTGCCTGGAACTCCCCCCGGGGACAGCCCTCTGGAAACACCATATATTTT. It is translated as CAWNSPRGQPSGNTIYF. Together with reference TRBV30 and TRBJ1-3, the CDR3 gives the full variable domain: SQTIHQWPATLVQPVGSPLSLECTVEGTSNPNLYWYRQAAGRGLQLLFYSVGIGQISSEVPQNLSASRPQDRQFILSSKKLLLSDSGFYLCAWNSPRGQPSGNTIYFGEGSWLTVV.

This chain uses TRBV21-1 with TRBJ1-2. TRBV21-1 is deemed a pseudogene. CDR3 length equals 13 residues. CDR3 nucleotides: TGTGCCAGCACCGGGCCAAAGTATTATGGCTACACCTTC. Translation gives CASTGPKYYGYTF.

The V and J genes are TRBV14 and TRBJ2-7, with D tentatively TRBD2 (6 bases). Germline V gives CDR1 SGHDN, CDR2 FVKESK. This CDR3 comprises 15 residues. The V end was cut by 3 bases, the J end by 0 bases, with 12 bases between. The CDR3 DNA is TGTGCCAGCAGCCAGGGACTTCTGAGCTCCTACGAGCAGTACTTC. This sequence encodes CASSQGLLSSYEQYF.

The V gene is TRBV15, the J gene TRBJ1-5; TRBD1 aligns across 7 bases. The V gene's germline CDR1 is LNHNV and CDR2 YYDKDF (reference sequence). Trimming at V came to 3 bases and at J to 0 bases, leaving 2 bases not matched to a gene. The CDR3 runs to 15 residues. The CDR3 coding sequence is TGTGCCACCAGCAGGACAGGGAATAGCAATCAGCCCCAGCATTTT. Encoded protein: CATSRTGNSNQPQHF. The whole variable domain, remainder taken from reference TRBV15 and TRBJ1-5, is DAMVIQNPRYQVTQFGKPVTLSCSQTLNHNVMYWYQQKSSQAPKLLFHYYDKDFNNEADTPDNFQSRRPNTSFCFLDIRSPGLGDTAMYLCATSRTGNSNQPQHFGDGTRLSIL.

J is TRBJ2-1 and V is TRBV6-2 or TRBV6-3; 10 nucleotides line up with TRBD2. The CDR3 consists of 17 residues. V trimming: 0 bases; J trimming: 6 bases; junction bases outside the gene matches: 8. In germline, CDR1 is MNHEY, CDR2 SVGEGT. This chain's CDR3 is CASSYSYSSGSSNEQFF. CDR3 in DNA: TGTGCCAGCAGTTACTCGTACTCTAGCGGGAGCTCCAATGAGCAGTTCTTC.

The table lists this clone with a few counts. The chain joins TRBV10-1 to TRBJ2-4; a weak D match, TRBD2 (6 bases). The CDR3 is 14 residues long. Trimming shortened V by 0 bases and J by 11 bases, and 14 bases separated the two germline ends. Germline CDR1 is WNHNN and CDR2 is SYGVQD (reference sequence). The CDR3 sequence: CASSESIDSGVQYF. CDR3 coding DNA: TGCGCCAGCAGTGAGTCTATAGATAGCGGAGTTCAGTACTTC.

The chain uses TRBV30 and TRBJ1-2; weak D call: TRBD1 (5 bases). CDR3 length: 15 amino acids. Looked up from germline, CDR1 is GTSNPN and CDR2 is SVGIG (reference sequence). The V and J ends lost 0 bases and 4 bases respectively, with 15 bases between them. The CDR3 loop is CAWSVGRVLSYGYTF. The DNA for the CDR3 is TGTGCCTGGAGTGTAGGCAGGGTACTTTCCTATGGCTACACCTTC.

The chain uses TRBV30 and TRBJ1-6; TRBD1 matches at 10 bases. Germline CDR1 GTSNPN, CDR2 SVGIG (reference sequence). The CDR3 runs 16 residues. With 3 bases clipped from V and 2 bases from J, the junction kept 4 bases outside the gene matches. Here the CDR3 DNA reads TGTGCCTGGAGCGAGGACAGGGGGACCTATAATTCACCCCTCCACTTT. It encodes CAWSEDRGTYNSPLHF.

V gene TRBV7-8 combines with J gene TRBJ1-5; D may be TRBD1 (6 bases). The germline V gene has CDR1 SGHVS and CDR2 FQNEAQ. CDR3 length: 18 amino acids. The V and J ends lost 5 bases and 2 bases respectively, with 22 bases between them. DNA for the CDR3: TGTGCCAGCAGCGCTCGTTATGTCAGGGGTACGGGCAATCAGCCCCAGCATTTT. Its protein is CASSARYVRGTGNQPQHF.

The V gene is TRBV11-1, the J gene TRBJ2-1; 13 positions match TRBD2. The CDR3 sequence is 15 residues long. V shed 5 bases and J 6 bases; nucleotides not matched to a gene: 4. The germline CDR1 and CDR2 sequences are SGHAT and FQDESV (reference sequence). CDR3 residues: CASSRGLAGSNEQFF. CDR3 nucleotide sequence: TGTGCCAGCAGCCGGGGACTAGCGGGGTCCAATGAGCAGTTCTTC.

The V and J genes are TRBV6-5 and TRBJ2-3; D possibly corresponds to TRBD1 (6 bases). Germline CDR1 MNHEY, CDR2 SVGAGI. Trimming stripped 6 bases from V and 6 bases from J, with 19 bases between. The CDR3 consists of 15 residues. DNA of the CDR3: TGTGCCAGCAGCCACGGGACATCTCGGGTGGATACGCAGTATTTT. Its translation: CASSHGTSRVDTQYF.

This clone was recorded a few times. V usage is TRBV18 and J usage is TRBJ1-1, with D possibly TRBD1 on 6 matching bases. The CDR3 is 15 amino acids. Germline V gene data show CDR1 as KGHSH and CDR2 as LQKENI. V lost 5 bases to trimming and J lost 4 bases, with 17 bases between them. CDR3 nucleotides: TGTGCCAGCTCAAGGGGGACCTCATGGGGCACTGAAGCTTTCTTT. This gives the protein CASSRGTSWGTEAFF.

The rearrangement links TRBV2 to TRBJ2-7; D remains ambiguous. The CDR3 is 13 residues long. The germline V and J ends were trimmed by 6 bases and 5 bases, with 14 bases remaining between them. The germline V gene has CDR1 SNHLY and CDR2 FYNNEI. The CDR3 is CASRGNGRHEQYF. Here the CDR3 DNA reads TGTGCCAGCAGGGGGAATGGCAGGCACGAGCAGTACTTC.

This clone appeared a few times. The chain couples TRBV5-1 to TRBJ2-7, with TRBD2 matching over 11 bases. CDR1 and CDR2 from the germline V gene are SGHRS and YFSETQ. V gave up 0 bases and J gave up 4 bases; unmatched junction bases: 6. CDR3 length: 16 amino acids. CDR3 bases: TGCGCCAGCAGCTTGGCAGTTAGCGGGAGGGGGTACGAGCAGTACTTC. This encodes CASSLAVSGRGYEQYF.

There are a few counts of this clone. The rearrangement uses TRBV6-2 or TRBV6-3 and TRBJ2-1; 9 bases are shared with TRBD1. CDR1 is MNHEY and CDR2 is SVGEGT in the germline V gene. The V and J ends lost 4 bases and 9 bases, in that order; junction bases with no gene match: 10. CDR3 length: 15 residues. CDR3 coding DNA: TGTGCCAGCAGTTCAGCGGGACAGGGTGTTACTGAGCAGTTCTTC. Encoded protein: CASSSAGQGVTEQFF.

Within the sample, this clone is medium-sized. V is TRBV7-2 and J is TRBJ2-7; TRBD2 is a possible D gene (6 bases). Trimming stripped 4 bases from V and 2 bases from J, with 12 bases between. The CDR3 totals 14 residues. CDR1 is SGHTA, CDR2 FQGNSA, per germline. In DNA form, the CDR3 reads TGTGCCAGCAGCTCGACTAGGTCGGCCTACGAGCAGTACTTC. Its translation: CASSSTRSAYEQYF.

About this clone itself: This may stem from a read error, because a much larger clone lies one nucleotide away. The rearrangement uses TRBV7-2 and TRBJ2-2; TRBD1 might be the D (6 bases). CDR3 length equals 14 residues. The V gene's germline CDR1 is SGHTA and CDR2 FQGNSA. V was shortened by 1 base and J by 7 bases, with 10 bases between the two germline ends. The CDR3 sequence is CASSLGWGRGELFF. CDR3 DNA: TGTGCCAGCAGCTTAGGATGGGGGCGCGGGGAGCTGTTTTTT.

The V call is TRBV15, the J call TRBJ2-7; 10 bases fit TRBD2. The CDR3 is 16 amino acids. V dropped 1 base and J dropped 3; count of bases not matched to a gene: 6. Per the germline V gene, CDR1 is LNHNV and CDR2 is YYDKDF (reference sequence). In DNA, the CDR3 is TGTGCCACCAGCAGAGTCTTTTCTAGCGGGAGCTACGAGCAGTACTTC. Its protein is CATSRVFSSGSYEQYF. The full variable domain, in which reference TRBV15 and TRBJ2-7 provide the parts outside the CDR3, is DAMVIQNPRYQVTQFGKPVTLSCSQTLNHNVMYWYQQKSSQAPKLLFHYYDKDFNNEADTPDNFQSRRPNTSFCFLDIRSPGLGDTAMYLCATSRVFSSGSYEQYFGPGTRLTVT.

This clone is medium-sized by share. CDR3 nucleotides: TGTGCCAGCAGCCCCGGTGAGGGGGTTAACTATGGCTACACCTTC. It yields the protein CASSPGEGVNYGYTF. The chain couples TRBV5-4 to TRBJ1-2; a weak D match, TRBD1 (6 bases). The V end lost 4 bases, the J end lost 1 base, and 14 bases lay between the germline ends. Per the germline V gene, CDR1 is SGHNT and CDR2 is YYREEE (reference sequence). This CDR3 is built from 15 residues.

The rearrangement joins TRBV5-1 to TRBJ1-4; D is unresolved. Trimming cost V 4 bases and J 8 bases, with 18 bases left between them. The CDR3 consists of 15 residues. CDR1 and CDR2 from the germline V gene are SGHRS and YFSETQ. The CDR3 DNA reads as TGCGCCAGCAGCGCGGCGGCGGGATGGAGGGAAAAACTGTTTTTT. This gives the protein CASSAAAGWREKLFF.

V gene TRBV2 combines with J gene TRBJ1-2, with unresolved D. The CDR3 totals 13 residues. The germline CDR1 and CDR2 sequences are SNHLY and FYNNEI. The germline V and J ends were trimmed by 2 bases and 7 bases, with 11 bases remaining between them. For the CDR3, the DNA is TGTGCCAGCAGTGAATATGGTACCGGTGGCTACACCTTC. Amino acids: CASSEYGTGGYTF. The full variable domain, rest sourced from reference TRBV2 and TRBJ1-2, is EPEVTQTPSHQVTQMGQEVILRCVPISNHLYFYWYRQILGQKVEFLVSFYNNEISEKSEIFDDQFSVERPDGSNFTLKIRSTKLEDSAMYFCASSEYGTGGYTFGSGTRLTVV.

The chain couples TRBV14 to TRBJ1-2; D gene uncertain. The V end was cut by 0 bases, the J end by 7 bases, with 18 bases between. This CDR3 contains 16 residues. Germline values: CDR1 SGHDN, CDR2 FVKESK. The CDR3 DNA sequence: TGTGCCAGCAGCCAAGATAACCCCCGCTTCGGCTCTGGCTACACCTTC. Protein sequence: CASSQDNPRFGSGYTF.

The chain joins TRBV13 to TRBJ1-2; 9 bases match TRBD1. J lost 4 bases, V lost 8 bases, and 2 bases had no gene match. Germline lookup yields CDR1 PRHDT and CDR2 FYEKMQ (reference sequence). The CDR3 covers 12 residues. The CDR3 protein is CASRGQGYGYTF. In DNA form, the CDR3 reads TGTGCCAGCCGGGGACAGGGCTATGGCTACACCTTC.

The chain uses TRBV11-2 and TRBJ2-5; TRBD2 matches at 8 bases. This CDR3 spans 15 amino acids. Germline trimming cut 1 base from V and 7 bases from J; bases unmatched to any gene: 8. The germline gives CDR1 SGHAT, CDR2 FQNNGV. CDR3 nucleotide sequence: TGTGCCAGCAGCTTAGCGGACGTCAGCGGGGGGACCCAGTACTTC. This codes for CASSLADVSGGTQYF. Together with reference TRBV11-2 and TRBJ2-5, the CDR3 gives the full variable domain: EAGVAQSPRYKIIEKRQSVAFWCNPISGHATLYWYQQILGQGPKLLIQFQNNGVVDDSQLPKDRFSAERLKGVDSTLKIQPAKLEDSAVYLCASSLADVSGGTQYFGPGTRLLVL.

In its sample, this clone ranks as medium-sized. The rearrangement links TRBV19 to TRBJ2-1, with D unclear. Per the germline V gene, CDR1 is LNHDA and CDR2 is SQIVND (reference sequence). V lost 5 bases and J 10 bases, leaving 9 bases between the germline ends. The length of the CDR3 is 11 residues. The CDR3, as DNA: TGTGCCAGTAGTGAAAACAGCGAGCAGTTCTTC. Amino acid sequence: CASSENSEQFF.

This clone was recorded a few times. CDR3 nucleotides: TGTGCCAGCAGCCGCCGACGGGCGGATAATTCACCCCTCCACTTT. Translating it yields CASSRRRADNSPLHF. The chain uses TRBV3-1 (or the pseudogene TRBV3-2) and TRBJ1-6; D unresolved. Deletions cut 4 bases from V and 5 bases from J, with 12 bases between. The CDR3 has 15 residues. Germline assignment: CDR1 LGHDT and CDR2 YNNKEL (reference sequence).

V and J are TRBV30 and TRBJ2-7; perhaps TRBD1 as D (5 bases). V lost 2 bases and J 5 bases, leaving 16 bases between the germline ends. CDR3 size: 14 residues. CDR1 and CDR2 (germline): GTSNPN, SVGIG (reference sequence). The CDR3 loop reads CAWSSGQGLDEQYF. CDR3 coding DNA: TGTGCCTGGAGTTCTGGTCAGGGTCTAGACGAGCAGTACTTC.